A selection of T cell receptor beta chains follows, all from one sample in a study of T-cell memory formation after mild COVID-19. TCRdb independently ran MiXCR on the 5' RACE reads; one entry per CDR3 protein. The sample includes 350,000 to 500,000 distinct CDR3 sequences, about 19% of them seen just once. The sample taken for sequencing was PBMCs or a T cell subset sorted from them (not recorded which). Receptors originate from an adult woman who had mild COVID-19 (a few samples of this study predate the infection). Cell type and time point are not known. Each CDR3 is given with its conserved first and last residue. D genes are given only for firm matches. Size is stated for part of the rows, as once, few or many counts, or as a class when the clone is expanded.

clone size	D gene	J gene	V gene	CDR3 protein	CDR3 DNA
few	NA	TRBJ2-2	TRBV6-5	CASSFVRNTGELFF	TGTGCCAGCAGTTTTGTACGGAACACCGGGGAGCTGTTTTTT
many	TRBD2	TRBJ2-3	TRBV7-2	CASSLGLAGITDTQYF	TGTGCCAGCAGCTTAGGCCTAGCGGGGATCACAGATACGCAGTATTTT
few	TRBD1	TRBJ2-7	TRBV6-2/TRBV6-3	CASTKNRGLSYEQYF	TGTGCCAGCACCAAAAACAGGGGCCTCTCCTACGAGCAGTACTTC
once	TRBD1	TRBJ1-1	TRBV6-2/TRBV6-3	CASSQDPRTGGYEAFF	TGTGCCAGCAGCCAAGACCCACGGACAGGGGGATATGAAGCTTTCTTT
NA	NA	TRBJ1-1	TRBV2	CASIRARAAEAFF	TGTGCCAGCATCAGGGCTCGGGCCGCTGAAGCTTTCTTT
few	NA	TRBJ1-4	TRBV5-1	CASSLAQGRNEKLFF	TGCGCCAGCAGCTTGGCGCAGGGACGGAATGAAAAACTGTTTTTT
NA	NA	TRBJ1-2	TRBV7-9	CASSRGGDLYGYTF	TGTGCCAGCAGCCGAGGGGGGGATTTATATGGCTACACCTTC
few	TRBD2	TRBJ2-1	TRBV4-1	CASRGGGASDEQFF	TGCGCCAGCAGGGGCGGGGGGGCCTCCGATGAGCAGTTCTTC
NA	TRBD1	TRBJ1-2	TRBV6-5	CASRTSGTVYGYTF	TGTGCCAGCAGAACCTCCGGGACAGTCTATGGCTACACCTTC
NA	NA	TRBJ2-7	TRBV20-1	CSARAPLWAVPSYEQYF	TGCAGTGCTAGAGCCCCCCTTTGGGCAGTTCCTTCCTACGAGCAGTACTTC
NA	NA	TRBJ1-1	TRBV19	CASRAVADTEAFF	TGTGCCAGTAGGGCCGTCGCTGACACTGAAGCTTTCTTT
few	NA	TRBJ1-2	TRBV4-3	CASSQVDQGGYTF	TGCGCCAGCAGCCAAGTTGATCAAGGAGGCTACACCTTC
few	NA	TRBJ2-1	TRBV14	CASSPAYNEQFF	TGTGCCAGCAGCCCAGCCTACAATGAGCAGTTCTTC
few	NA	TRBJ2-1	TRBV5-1	CASSPRTFERGEQFF	TGCGCCAGCAGCCCTCGGACTTTCGAACGTGGTGAGCAGTTCTTC
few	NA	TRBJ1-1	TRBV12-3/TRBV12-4	CASSLISGGASITIF	TGTGCCAGCAGTTTAATTTCGGGGGGCGCGTCCATTACGATCTTT
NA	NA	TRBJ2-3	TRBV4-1	CASSQGPTSSTDTQYF	TGCGCCAGCAGCCAAGGTCCGACTAGTAGCACAGATACGCAGTATTTT
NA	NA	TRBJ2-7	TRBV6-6	CASSYGRLSYEQYF	TGTGCCAGCAGTTACGGCAGACTCTCCTACGAGCAGTACTTC
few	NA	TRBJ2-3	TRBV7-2	CASSLSRLSSFTDTQYF	TGTGCCAGCAGCTTATCACGCCTGTCCTCCTTCACAGATACGCAGTATTTT
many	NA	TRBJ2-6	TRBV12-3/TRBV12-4	CASSPRAGANVLTF	TGTGCCAGCAGCCCAAGGGCTGGGGCCAACGTCCTGACTTTC
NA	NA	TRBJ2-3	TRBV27	CASSPGFRSTDTQYF	TGTGCCAGCAGTCCGGGTTTTCGGAGCACAGATACGCAGTATTTT
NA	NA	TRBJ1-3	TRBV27	CASSLRGGNAGNTIYF	TGTGCCAGCAGTCTCCGGGGGGGGAACGCTGGAAACACCATATATTTT
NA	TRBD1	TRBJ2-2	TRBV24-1	CATSDLPPTGPGELFF	TGTGCCACCAGTGATTTGCCCCCGACAGGGCCCGGGGAGCTGTTTTTT
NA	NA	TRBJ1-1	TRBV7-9	CASRPPATVNTEAFF	TGTGCCAGCAGACCGCCAGCAACAGTGAACACTGAAGCTTTCTTT